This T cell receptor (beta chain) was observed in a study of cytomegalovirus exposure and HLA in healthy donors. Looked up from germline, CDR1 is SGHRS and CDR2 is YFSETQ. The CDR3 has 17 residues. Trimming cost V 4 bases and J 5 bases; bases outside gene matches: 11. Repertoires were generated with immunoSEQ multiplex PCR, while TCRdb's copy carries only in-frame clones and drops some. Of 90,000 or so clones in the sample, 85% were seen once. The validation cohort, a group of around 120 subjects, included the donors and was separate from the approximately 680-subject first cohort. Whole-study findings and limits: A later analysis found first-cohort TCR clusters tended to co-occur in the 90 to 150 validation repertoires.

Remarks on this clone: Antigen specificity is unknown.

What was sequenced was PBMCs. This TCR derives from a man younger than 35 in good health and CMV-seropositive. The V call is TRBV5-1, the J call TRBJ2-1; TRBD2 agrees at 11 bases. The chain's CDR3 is CASSGKSLAGGDNEQFF. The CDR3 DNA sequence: TGCGCCAGCAGCGGAAAATCTCTAGCGGGAGGCGACAATGAGCAGTTCTTC.